The rows below give T cell receptor beta chains drawn from one sample of a study of shared T cell receptors in the human thymus. Using immunoSEQ multiplex PCR, the repertoire was profiled, and TCRdb retains in-frame clones only, with some absent. Among approximately 760,000 clones listed, 75% to 90% were seen once. The same sample was also studied in work on human thymus T cells.

Sequenced sample: thymocytes. The receptors stem from a girl under three years old with a congenital heart defect. The CDR3 runs from the conserved cysteine through the conserved F or W. Each record gives: clone size, D gene, V gene, J gene, CDR3 DNA, CDR3 protein. A D gene is named only where the DNA matches it firmly. A clone size is listed for some rows: how often the clone was seen (once, few, many), or a class if it is expanded.

>.|TRBD2|TRBV5-1|TRBJ2-2
TGCGCCAGCAGCTTGTTGAGTGTTCGACTAGCGGGGGCCTCGGGCACCGGGGAGCTGTTTTTT
CASSLLSVRLAGASGTGELFF
>.|.|TRBV11-3|TRBJ1-5
TGTGCCAGCAGCGCCTACCCCCCCCATGGGGGCTGGCAGCCCCAGCATTTT
CASSAYPPHGGWQPQHF
>.|.|TRBV19|TRBJ1-1
TGTGCCAGTAGTATAGAGACAGATCTTGAAGCTTTCTTT
CASSIETDLEAFF
>.|TRBD1|TRBV27|TRBJ1-1
TGTGCCAGCAGTTCACCCCCCAGGACAGGGAGGGACACTGAAGCTTTCTTT
CASSSPPRTGRDTEAFF
>.|.|TRBV6-1|TRBJ1-5
TGTGCCAGCAGCGAAACCAGGCGGGGCGCATTGGGCCAGCCCCAGCATTTT
CASSETRRGALGQPQHF
>.|TRBD1|TRBV14|TRBJ1-1
TGTGCCAGCAGCCAAGACCGGACAGGATTGAACACTGAAGCTTTCTTT
CASSQDRTGLNTEAFF
>.|TRBD1|TRBV29-1|TRBJ1-2
TGCAGCGTTGAAGATCGTGGCAGGGGGAATGGCTACACCTTC
CSVEDRGRGNGYTF
>.|TRBD1|TRBV15|TRBJ2-7
TGTGCCACCAGCAGAGCAGCCAGGGGGCTAGTTTACGAGCAGTACTTC
CATSRAARGLVYEQYF
>few|TRBD1|TRBV27|TRBJ2-7
TGTGCCAGCAGTCAAACAGGGGGCGCAATCTACGAGCAGTACTTC
CASSQTGGAIYEQYF
>.|.|TRBV6-1|TRBJ1-3
TGTGCCACCGGAGGACAGTGGGGTTGGGGAAACACCATATATTTT
CATGGQWGWGNTIYF
>.|TRBD2|TRBV6-6|TRBJ2-5
TGTGCCAGCAGCAACCCAAGCGGGGGCTCCAGGGAGACCCAGTACTTC
CASSNPSGGSRETQYF
>.|.|TRBV19|TRBJ1-4
TGTGCCAGTTTTCCGCGGGGAGGCGGAAAGACGACCCTTAATGAAAAACTGTTTTTT
CASFPRGGGKTTLNEKLFF
>.|TRBD2|TRBV5-1|TRBJ2-3
TGCGCCAGCAGCTTGACTAGCGGGGATGATACGCAGTATTTT
CASSLTSGDDTQYF